This T cell receptor beta chain was observed in a study of T cell responses to AZD1222 COVID-19 vaccine. General study findings and limits: Donors were mostly white British, more females; clonal diversity possibly underestimated. There were vaccine-associated CD4 TCRs across spike, dominant at 160-218 and 743-854. Baseline seropositivity occurred in only a handful of AZD1222 recipients.

The table came from immunoSEQ multiplex PCR; TCRdb's copy has only in-frame clones and leaves some out. In the table there are tens of thousands of clones, around 90% of which are singletons. As to this clone: Its antigen is unknown.

The germline CDR1 and CDR2 sequences are KGHDR and SFDVKD. CDR3 size: 14 residues. V lost 5 bases and J lost 4, with 11 bases in between. The sequenced sample was peripheral blood, obtained on day 0 of AZD1222 vaccination. This clonotype was obtained from an adult in good health. This chain links TRBV24-1 with TRBJ1-5; D is perhaps TRBD1 (6 bases). CDR3 bases: TGTGCCACCAGTGGGGGGACAAGTAATCAGCCCCAGCATTTT. This gives the protein CATSGGTSNQPQHF.